This T cell receptor beta chain was sequenced in a study of blood T cell repertoires in COVID-19 (dated by TCRdb to the early 2020s). Some background on the complete study: Samples from collaborators originated in the United States, Italy and Spain and spanned both the acute and convalescent phases of COVID-19. Where available, HLA class I and class II types were taken from metadata supplied by the sample provider and were not determined by assay-based typing. The prospective study material was composed of cDNA or gDNA derived from T cells, B-cell-depleted T cells, or PBMCs. The sample metadata nearly always contained a de-identified subject ID, COVID-19 status, age in years and sex. The samples were drawn from two sources: the first 160 participants of the ongoing ImmuneRACE study, and fewer than 1,500 subjects contributed by 6 global collaborators. Deeply sampled blood TCRbeta repertoires from subjects exposed to, actively infected with, or recovered from COVID-19 were included in the dataset. The repertoires were made available in a free public database intended to serve as a resource for research on the immune response to SARS-CoV-2. The investigation overall reported the following: The quantity of clinical and demographic metadata differed by source and by participant and was supplied without curation.

At one collaborating source in Seattle, patients were enrolled during active infection and were followed longitudinally through the course of disease. The collaborating institutions used their own protocols to collect whole blood in K2EDTA tubes. For TCRbeta analysis, collaborators shipped samples in one of three forms: frozen whole blood, isolated PBMCs, or DNA extracted from either of those sample types. TCRbeta CDR3 regions were amplified from genomic DNA using the immunoSEQ Assay, a bias-controlled multiplex PCR. Per the original workflow: The number of nucleated cells in each sample was estimated by amplification of reference gene primers within the assay. To quantify the absolute abundance of each unique TCRbeta CDR3 rearrangement, sequence reads were collapsed and filtered. For each sample, productive Simpson clonality was calculated as the square root of Simpson's diversity index across productive rearrangements. This is the immuneACCESS table as TCRdb keeps it, with only in-frame sequences that have V and J called. A part of the clones is gone; compared with another copy, unresolved V genes explain less than half, and the rest is unexplained. The V and J calls and clone size come from that table; D and trimming were worked out from the DNA. In all, the sample holds around 94,000 clones, and roughly 92% of those were seen once. Of the sample, more than 1.5% falls within the top ten clones.

A remark on this clone: What antigen it recognizes has not been identified. Base qualities are not at hand, and no much larger clone is one base apart.

Trimming accounts for 6 bases at V and 4 bases at J, while the number of junction bases matched to no gene is 8. Taken from cysteine to phenylalanine, the CDR3 has 15 residues. Only the CDR3 DNA stays, 45 bases, in frame from base 1. CDR1 and CDR2, looked up from the germline V gene, are SGHAT and FQNNGV. The chain was built from TRBV11-2 and TRBJ2-1; 8 nucleotides in the junction match TRBD2. The sequencing input was peripheral blood. This receptor was obtained from a woman aged 45 to 65 with COVID-19, enrolled during active disease. The CDR3 in this case is CASSSLAGLYNEQFF. The base sequence is TGTGCCAGCAGTAGTTTAGCGGGGTTATACAATGAGCAGTTCTTC. Joined to the reference TRBV11-2 and TRBJ2-1 proteins, this CDR3 gives the full variable domain: EAGVAQSPRYKIIEKRQSVAFWCNPISGHATLYWYQQILGQGPKLLIQFQNNGVVDDSQLPKDRFSAERLKGVDSTLKIQPAKLEDSAVYLCASSSLAGLYNEQFFGPGTRLTVL.